A single sample gave rise to the 25 T cell receptor beta chains below, sequenced in a study of control samples from healthy donors and cancer patients. Clones were read by immunoSEQ multiplex PCR, and TCRdb kept only the in-frame ones, dropping some. The sample carries approximately 190,000 clones, about 91% recorded once. The sequenced sample was blood. Every receptor here comes from a man between 25 and 39 years old in good health.

The J gene is TRBJ1-6, the V gene TRBV6-1, with no clear D. CDR3 size: 14 residues. Germline V gene lookup returns CDR1 MNHNS and CDR2 SASEGT. Trimming stripped 1 base from V and 5 bases from J, with 6 bases between. Here the CDR3 reads CASSEVGDNSPLHF. CDR3 DNA: TGTGCCAGCAGTGAAGTAGGAGATAATTCACCCCTCCACTTT.

This chain connects TRBV6-5 to TRBJ2-7; TRBD2 is a possible D gene (7 bases). The germline CDR1 and CDR2 sequences are MNHEY and SVGAGI. Trimming removed 6 bases from V and 2 bases from J, with 11 bases in between. This CDR3 contains 13 residues. CDR3 bases: TGTGCCAGCAGCGCGCGGGGGCCCTACGAGCAGTACTTC. Encoded protein: CASSARGPYEQYF.

This chain connects TRBV6-5 to TRBJ2-4; D call uncertain. Trimming cost V 3 bases and J 0 bases, with 12 bases left between them. The germline CDR1 and CDR2 sequences are MNHEY and SVGAGI. There are 16 residues in the CDR3. This chain's CDR3 is CASSYSQARAKNIQYF. DNA for the CDR3: TGTGCCAGCAGTTATTCCCAGGCAAGAGCCAAAAACATTCAGTACTTC.

J is TRBJ2-1 and V is TRBV5-6, with D uncertain. Germline values: CDR1 SGHDT, CDR2 YYEEEE. The CDR3 runs 11 residues. Trimming took off 3 bases at V and 2 bases at J, with 0 bases between the two ends. CDR3 sequence reads: CASSSYNEQFF. The CDR3 bases are TGTGCCAGCAGCTCCTACAATGAGCAGTTCTTC.

V and J are TRBV10-1 and TRBJ1-6; 8 nucleotides agree with TRBD1. There are 14 residues in the CDR3. Germline V gene data show CDR1 as WNHNN and CDR2 as SYGVQD (reference sequence). The V gene end was trimmed by 8 bases and the J gene end by 8 bases; junction bases not matched to a gene: 8. The CDR3 DNA reads as TGCGCCAGCGTCACCGGGACAGGCCATTCACCCCTCCACTTT. Protein product: CASVTGTGHSPLHF.

This chain connects TRBV12-3 or TRBV12-4 to TRBJ2-4; the match to TRBD1 covers 10 bases. V gave up 5 bases and J gave up 11 bases; unmatched junction bases: 6. The CDR3 is made up of 13 amino acids. CDR3 coding DNA: TGTGCCAGCAGTAGAGGGGACAGGGGTTTTCAGTACTTC. Protein product: CASSRGDRGFQYF.

The chain combines TRBV2 with TRBJ1-1, with 10 bases fitting TRBD1. Trimming at V came to 11 bases and at J to 6 bases, leaving 9 bases not matched to a gene. CDR1 and CDR2 from the germline V gene are SNHLY and FYNNEI. The CDR3 totals 13 residues. This chain's CDR3 is CAGSTGGFAEAFF. The CDR3 DNA reads TGTGCCGGGTCGACAGGGGGCTTCGCTGAAGCTTTCTTT.

The rearrangement uses TRBV2 and TRBJ2-1; 9 nucleotides agree with TRBD1. Germline-derived CDR1 and CDR2 are SNHLY and FYNNEI. After removal of 5 bases from V and 8 bases from J, the junction contained 1 base not matched to a gene. The CDR3 has 12 amino acids. The CDR3: CASSWTGDEQFF. The DNA for the CDR3 is TGTGCCAGCAGTTGGACAGGGGATGAGCAGTTCTTC.

The rearrangement links TRBV19 to TRBJ2-1; no clear D gene. CDR3 size: 10 residues. Trimming pared 4 bases from V and 7 bases from J, leaving 2 bases between. CDR1 and CDR2 (germline): LNHDA, SQIVND (reference sequence). CDR3 region: CASSRNEQFF. The DNA of the CDR3 is TGTGCCAGTAGTAGAAATGAGCAGTTCTTC.

This chain uses TRBV2 with TRBJ2-5, with TRBD1 identical over 10 bases. J lost 5 bases, V lost 7 bases, and 10 bases had no gene match. The CDR3 has 15 residues. Germline V lookup: CDR1 SNHLY, CDR2 FYNNEI. The DNA for the CDR3 is TGTGCCAGCACTTCCAGACAGGGGGCGCGGGAGACCCAGTACTTC. It encodes CASTSRQGARETQYF.

V and J are TRBV9 and TRBJ1-1; 7 nucleotides align to TRBD1. This CDR3 spans 16 amino acids. Germline CDR1 and CDR2: SGDLS and YYNGEE. After removal of 3 bases from V and 5 bases from J, the junction contained 13 bases not matched to a gene. The CDR3 DNA reads TGTGCCAGCAGCGCGGGTAGGAGGGGGCCTAAAACTGAAGCTTTCTTT. Amino acids: CASSAGRRGPKTEAFF.

This chain links TRBV5-4 with TRBJ2-3, with D perhaps given as TRBD1 or TRBD2 (6 bases each). The V and J ends lost 5 bases and 0 bases respectively, with 13 bases between them. The CDR3 extends over 15 amino acids. Germline V gene lookup returns CDR1 SGHNT and CDR2 YYREEE (reference sequence). The CDR3 nucleotides read TGTGCCAGCAGACCGGGGGCGGCTAGCACAGATACGCAGTATTTT. Amino acid sequence: CASRPGAASTDTQYF.

Written as DNA, the CDR3 is TGTGCCAGCTCACCACCGTCCGGAATGAATTCACCCCTCCACTTT. Protein: CASSPPSGMNSPLHF. The V call is TRBV18, the J call TRBJ1-6; D remains ambiguous. The CDR3 runs to 15 residues. Germline loops: CDR1 KGHSH, CDR2 LQKENI. V was clipped by 0 bases and J by 7 bases, with 10 bases between them.

The V and J genes are TRBV7-6 and TRBJ1-4; weak D call: TRBD1 (6 bases). The germline CDR1 and CDR2 sequences are SGHVS and FNYEAQ. V gave up 1 base and J gave up 4 bases, with 10 bases separating them. This CDR3 spans 15 amino acids. Here the CDR3 DNA reads TGTGCCAGCAGCTTAGACCAGGGGTTTAATGAAAAACTGTTTTTT. Protein: CASSLDQGFNEKLFF. Full variable domain (remainder filled in from reference TRBV7-6 and TRBJ1-4): GAGVSQSPRYKVTKRGQDVALRCDPISGHVSLYWYRQALGQGPEFLTYFNYEAQQDKSGLPNDRFSAERPEGSISTLTIQRTEQRDSAMYRCASSLDQGFNEKLFFGSGTQLSVL.

The rearrangement joins TRBV7-2 to TRBJ1-5; tentatively, D is TRBD1 (5 bases). The V end was cut by 5 bases, the J end by 6 bases, with 14 bases between. The CDR3 sequence is 14 residues long. The germline gives CDR1 SGHTA, CDR2 FQGNSA. This CDR3 is CASSLGRAVQPQHF. The CDR3 nucleotides are TGTGCCAGCAGCCTTGGCAGGGCCGTTCAGCCCCAGCATTTT.

The V call is TRBV20-1, the J call TRBJ2-7; D is uncertain. The CDR3 consists of 11 residues. V lost 6 bases and J lost 6, with 12 bases in between. Germline CDR1 DFQATT, CDR2 SNEGSKA (reference sequence). In nucleotides, the CDR3 is TGCAGTGCAACACCCGGCTTCGAGCAGTACTTC. It codes for CSATPGFEQYF.

The rearrangement joins TRBV6-4 to TRBJ1-5; maybe TRBD1 (5 bases). The V end lost 0 bases, the J end lost 6 bases, and 18 bases lay between the germline ends. This CDR3 comprises 17 residues. CDR1 is MRHNA and CDR2 is SNTAGT in the germline V gene. For the CDR3, the DNA is TGTGCCAGCAGTGACTCGCCAGGGCTGGATATTAGTCAGCCCCAGCATTTT. Translation: CASSDSPGLDISQPQHF.

This chain uses TRBV19 with TRBJ2-1; D not certain. With 1 base removed from V and 5 bases from J, the gap between germline ends came to 12 bases. The germline V gene encodes CDR1 LNHDA and CDR2 SQIVND (reference sequence). The CDR3 contains 15 residues. The CDR3 coding sequence is TGTGCCAGTAGTATAGCGAGAGACCTCAACAATGAGCAGTTCTTC. This codes for CASSIARDLNNEQFF.

This chain joins TRBV2 and TRBJ2-7; TRBD2 matches 7 bases. CDR1 is SNHLY, CDR2 FYNNEI, per germline. V lost 10 bases to trimming and J lost 4 bases; unmatched junction nucleotides: 13. The CDR3 spans 14 residues. The CDR3 sequence: CATSRTSRMYEQYF. The CDR3 DNA follows: TGTGCCACCTCCCGGACTAGTCGAATGTACGAGCAGTACTTC.

The rearrangement uses TRBV3-1 (or the pseudogene TRBV3-2) and TRBJ2-1; D is perhaps TRBD1 (5 bases). The CDR3 totals 16 residues. Looked up from germline, CDR1 is LGHDT and CDR2 is YNNKEL (reference sequence). Trimming pared 1 base from V and 2 bases from J, leaving 12 bases between. In DNA form, the CDR3 reads TGTGCCAGCAGCCAAGTTCGCAGGGCGCCCTACAATGAGCAGTTCTTC. Encoded protein: CASSQVRRAPYNEQFF.

V is TRBV21-1 and J is TRBJ1-2; the table's D gene call, TRBD1, was not cross checked with the DNA. TRBV21-1 is a recognized pseudogene. There are 17 residues in the CDR3. The CDR3 nucleotides read TGTGCCAGCAGCAAAGACCACAACAGGGGTTACAACTATGGCTACACCTTC. Amino acid sequence: CASSKDHNRGYNYGYTF.

This clone was seen only once. The J gene is TRBJ1-2, the V gene TRBV30; D remains unclear. This CDR3 has 12 amino acids. CDR1 and CDR2 (germline): GTSNPN, SVGIG (reference sequence). Trimming shortened V by 8 bases and J by 4 bases, and 14 bases separated the two germline ends. CDR3 in DNA: TGTGCCCTGGAGCAAAACAGCTATGGCTACACCTTC. Amino acids: CALEQNSYGYTF. The entire variable domain, with the rest obtained from reference TRBV30 and TRBJ1-2, is as follows: SQTIHQWPATLVQPVGSPLSLECTVEGTSNPNLYWYRQAAGRGLQLLFYSVGIGQISSEVPQNLSASRPQDRQFILSSKKLLLSDSGFYLCALEQNSYGYTFGSGTRLTVV.

V is TRBV5-1 and J is TRBJ2-7, with TRBD1 identical over 9 bases. The CDR3 consists of 15 residues. Trimming took 3 bases from V and 2 from J; bases not matched to a gene: 6. Per the germline V gene, CDR1 is SGHRS and CDR2 is YFSETQ. CDR3 in amino acids: CASSSTGGYPYEQYF. In DNA form, the CDR3 reads TGCGCCAGCAGCTCGACAGGGGGATATCCCTACGAGCAGTACTTC.

The chain links TRBV6-5 to TRBJ1-5, with TRBD1 matching 9 bases. Germline values: CDR1 MNHEY, CDR2 SVGAGI. This CDR3 region has 15 residues. V dropped 5 bases and J dropped 1; count of bases not matched to a gene: 3. Written as DNA, the CDR3 is TGTGCCAGCAGTCGGGACAGGGCCAGCAATCAGCCCCAGCATTTT. This sequence encodes CASSRDRASNQPQHF.

The gene calls are TRBV10-3 and TRBJ2-5; D might be TRBD2 (5 bases). The CDR3 covers 13 residues. Germline loops: CDR1 ENHRY, CDR2 SYGVKD. V was trimmed by 7 bases and J by 3 bases, leaving 12 bases between them. Here the CDR3 reads CAINGEPKETQYF. The CDR3 DNA sequence: TGTGCCATCAACGGGGAGCCTAAAGAGACCCAGTACTTC.